This T cell receptor (beta chain) was retrieved from a study of control samples from healthy donors and cancer patients. TCRdb keeps only in-frame clones here, not all; method: immunoSEQ multiplex PCR. Of about 95,000 clones in the sample, around 89% were seen once. This clone occurred once. The ends were cut back, 3 bases at V and 0 bases at J, with 10 bases in the middle. CDR3 length: 14 amino acids. Germline V gene sequence: CDR1 DFQATT, CDR2 SNEGSKA (reference sequence). The source material was blood. The rearrangement uses TRBV20-1 and TRBJ2-3; TRBD2 is a possible D gene (6 bases). The TCR sequence derives from a woman aged 70-85 years in good health. CDR3 sequence: CSASGRGSTDTQYF. In DNA, the CDR3 is TGCAGTGCTAGTGGGCGGGGAAGCACAGATACGCAGTATTTT.